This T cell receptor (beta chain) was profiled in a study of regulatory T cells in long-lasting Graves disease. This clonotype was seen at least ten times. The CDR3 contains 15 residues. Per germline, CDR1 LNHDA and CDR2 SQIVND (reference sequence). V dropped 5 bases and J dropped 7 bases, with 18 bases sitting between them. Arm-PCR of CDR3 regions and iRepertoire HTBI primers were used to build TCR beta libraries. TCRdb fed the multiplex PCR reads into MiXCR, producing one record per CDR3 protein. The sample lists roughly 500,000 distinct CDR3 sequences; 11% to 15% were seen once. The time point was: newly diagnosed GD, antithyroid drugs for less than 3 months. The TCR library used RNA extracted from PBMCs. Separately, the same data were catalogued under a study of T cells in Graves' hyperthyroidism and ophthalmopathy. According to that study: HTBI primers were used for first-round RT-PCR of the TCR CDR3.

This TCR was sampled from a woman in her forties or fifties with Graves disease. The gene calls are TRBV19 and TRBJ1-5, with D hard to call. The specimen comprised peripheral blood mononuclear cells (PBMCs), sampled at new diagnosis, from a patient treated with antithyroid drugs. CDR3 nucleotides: TGTGCCAGTAGTGGCTTAGAGGCTTATGGGCAGCCCCAGCATTTT. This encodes CASSGLEAYGQPQHF. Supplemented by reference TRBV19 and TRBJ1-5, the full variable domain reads DGGITQSPKYLFRKEGQNVTLSCEQNLNHDAMYWYRQDPGQGLRLIYYSQIVNDFQKGDIAEGYSVSREKKESFPLTVTSAQKNPTAFYLCASSGLEAYGQPQHFGDGTRLSIL.